This TCR beta chain is from a study of CD8+ T cells in alopecia areata. The germline gives CDR1 SQVTM, CDR2 ANQGSEA. CDR3 size: 12 residues. cDNA prepared by RNA extraction and subsequent reverse transcription served as the template for sequencing. Clones were read by immunoSEQ multiplex PCR, and TCRdb kept only the in-frame ones, dropping some. The sample has roughly 200,000 clones, roughly 63% seen once. Sequences were derived from CD4+ T cells sorted from blood, sampled at week 0. The receptor's source is a human donor with alopecia areata. This chain connects TRBV29-1 to TRBJ1-1, with D possibly being TRBD1 (5 bases). CDR3 DNA: TGCAGTGGATCAACAGGGAACACTGAAGCTTTCTTT. It codes for CSGSTGNTEAFF.